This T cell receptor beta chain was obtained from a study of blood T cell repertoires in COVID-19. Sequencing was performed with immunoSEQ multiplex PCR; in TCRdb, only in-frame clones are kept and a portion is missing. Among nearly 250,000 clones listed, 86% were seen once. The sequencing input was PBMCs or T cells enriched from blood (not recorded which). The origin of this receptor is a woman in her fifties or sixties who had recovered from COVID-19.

CDR3 sequence (DNA): TGTGCCAGCAGCTGGGGAGTCGGGATCGTCTACGAGCAGTACTTC. Its translation: CASSWGVGIVYEQYF. V and J are TRBV11-2 and TRBJ2-7; D perhaps matches TRBD2 (5 bases). The CDR3 length is 15 residues. Deletions cut 4 bases from V and 3 bases from J, with 16 bases between. CDR1 and CDR2 from the germline V gene are SGHAT and FQNNGV.